The 7 T cell receptor beta chains below come from one sample, sequenced in a study of T-cell reconstitution after alpha-beta-depleted transplantation in children (dated by TCRdb to the mid-2010s). The library relied on PCR. The sequencer was an Illumina HiSeq 2500. Molecular barcoding was employed in the preparation of TCR libraries, with unique molecular identifiers being used to normalize TCRbeta repertoire quantification. The public reads were run again by TCRdb, first through fastp at Q25 and then through MiXCR, and only productive beta chains were kept. Merged by CDR3 protein, the rows form single entries marked with the most common genes and DNA. The sample profile shows about 460,000 distinct CDR3 sequences; under 15% of them were found once. The ten largest make up around 5.8% of the sample. Source: PBMCs from the stem cell graft donor, taken from the stem cell graft. Every receptor here comes from a human donor who donated a stem cell graft to a child with combined immunodeficiency.

The chain uses TRBV20-1 and TRBJ2-1; 12 bases line up with TRBD2. Looked up from germline, CDR1 is DFQATT and CDR2 is SNEGSKA (reference sequence). Trimming took 0 bases from V and 6 from J; bases not matched to a gene: 6. The length of the CDR3 is 16 residues. CDR3 sequence reads: CSARDFRLAGANEQFF. CDR3 nucleotides: TGCAGTGCTAGAGATTTCCGACTAGCGGGGGCCAATGAGCAGTTCTTC.

This clonotype was counted at least ten times. The chain recombines TRBV20-1 with TRBJ2-3; maybe TRBD2 (6 bases). The V gene's germline CDR1 is DFQATT and CDR2 SNEGSKA (reference sequence). This CDR3 is 13 amino acids long. V was shortened by 6 bases and J by 3 bases, with 13 bases between the two germline ends. The DNA for the CDR3 is TGCAGTGCGTGGCGGGGAGGAACAGATACGCAGTATTTT. This translates into CSAWRGGTDTQYF.

This clonotype was recorded a few times. This sequence joins TRBV11-2 and TRBJ1-1, with D uncertain. Germline lookup yields CDR1 SGHAT and CDR2 FQNNGV. The CDR3 length is 16 residues. Trimming took 2 bases from V and 1 from J, leaving 14 bases between them. The CDR3 reads CASSLSGGYGNTEAFF. CDR3 nucleotides: TGTGCCAGCAGCTTAAGTGGTGGTTATGGGAACACTGAAGCTTTCTTT.

The V gene is TRBV5-1, the J gene TRBJ2-7; 7 positions match TRBD2. The CDR3 is 15 amino acids. The J segment lost 0 bases and the V segment lost 5 bases, leaving 8 bases of the junction unmatched. CDR1 SGHRS and CDR2 YFSETQ come from the germline V gene. The CDR3 here is CASRQGLADSYEQYF. The CDR3 bases are TGCGCCAGCAGACAAGGGCTAGCGGACTCCTACGAGCAGTACTTC.

This clonotype has a handful of counts. The V gene is TRBV5-1, the J gene TRBJ2-1; 8 positions agree with TRBD2. Germline-derived CDR1 and CDR2 are SGHRS and YFSETQ. The CDR3 is made up of 13 amino acids. V gave up 4 bases and J gave up 9 bases; unmatched junction bases: 6. CDR3 sequence (DNA): TGCGCCAGCAGCACCGGGAGGGGTGTTGAGCAGTTCTTC. The encoded protein is CASSTGRGVEQFF. The full variable domain, with the rest looked up from reference TRBV5-1 and TRBJ2-1, is KAGVTQTPRYLIKTRGQQVTLSCSPISGHRSVSWYQQTPGQGLQFLFEYFSETQRNKGNFPGRFSGRQFSNSRSEMNVSTLELGDSALYLCASSTGRGVEQFFGPGTRLTVL.

This clonotype was seen a handful of times. This chain links TRBV12-3 or TRBV12-4 with TRBJ2-2; D call uncertain. This CDR3 is built from 15 residues. V lost 1 base to trimming and J lost 1 base, with 7 bases between them. CDR3 sequence (DNA): TGTGCCAGCAGTTTAGAAGTATTGAACACCGGGGAGCTGTTTTTT. Protein: CASSLEVLNTGELFF.

The chain carries TRBV5-1 and TRBJ2-7; D tentatively fits TRBD1 or TRBD2 (5 bases each). V dropped 0 bases and J dropped 5 bases, with 12 bases sitting between them. Germline V gene lookup returns CDR1 SGHRS and CDR2 YFSETQ. CDR3 length equals 14 residues. The CDR3 DNA sequence: TGCGCCAGCAGCTTGGAACCAGGGACCCACGAGCAGTACTTC. This encodes CASSLEPGTHEQYF.